A single sample gave rise to the 25 T cell receptor beta chains below, sequenced in a study of CD8+ T cells in alopecia areata. Isolated RNA was reverse transcribed into cDNA used as the sequencing template. The protocol was immunoSEQ multiplex PCR, while the TCRdb copy is restricted to in-frame clones and leaves out a portion. Of 90,000 to 150,000 clones detected, 50% to 55% appear once; the ten largest clones hold around 0.46%. The treatment is: oral pan-JAK inhibitor, 5-10 mg twice daily. The sequencing used CD4+ T cells sorted from blood, collected at week 4, from a patient treated with tofacitinib. The receptors originated from a human donor with alopecia areata.

This clone came up a few times. J is TRBJ2-1 and V is TRBV9; maybe TRBD1 (6 bases). The length of the CDR3 is 19 residues. Trimming took off 4 bases at V and 5 bases at J, with 28 bases between the two ends. Germline CDR1 reads SGDLS; CDR2 reads YYNGEE. The CDR3 here is CASSPQIPGHPPANNEQFF. The CDR3 DNA is TGTGCCAGCAGCCCCCAGATACCGGGACACCCCCCGGCCAACAATGAGCAGTTCTTC.

This chain connects TRBV7-9 to TRBJ2-7; the match to TRBD1 covers 7 bases. Germline V gene sequence: CDR1 SEHNR, CDR2 FQNEAQ (reference sequence). CDR3 length: 16 amino acids. The junction had 11 bases not matched to a gene; V was cut back by 4 bases and J by 2 bases. The CDR3 coding sequence is TGTGCCAGCAGCTCGTCCCTGGGGACAGTAACCTACGAGCAGTACTTC. The encoded protein is CASSSSLGTVTYEQYF.

The J gene is TRBJ1-2, the V gene TRBV5-1; possible D gene TRBD1, 6 bases. Trimming stripped 4 bases from V and 0 bases from J, with 16 bases between. The CDR3 loop spans 16 amino acids. Germline CDR1 SGHRS, CDR2 YFSETQ. The DNA for the CDR3 is TGCGCCAGCAGCCAAGGGACACCCACAGCTAACTATGGCTACACCTTC. This encodes CASSQGTPTANYGYTF.

The V gene is TRBV19, the J gene TRBJ2-1; a possible D gene is TRBD2 (6 bases). CDR3 length: 13 residues. Trimming removed 5 bases at V and 2 bases at J, with 7 bases between. Germline V gene sequence: CDR1 LNHDA, CDR2 SQIVND (reference sequence). The CDR3 spells CASSPGAYNEQFF. The CDR3 bases are TGTGCCAGTAGTCCGGGAGCCTACAATGAGCAGTTCTTC. Complete variable domain (other parts from reference TRBV19 and TRBJ2-1): DGGITQSPKYLFRKEGQNVTLSCEQNLNHDAMYWYRQDPGQGLRLIYYSQIVNDFQKGDIAEGYSVSREKKESFPLTVTSAQKNPTAFYLCASSPGAYNEQFFGPGTRLTVL.

This clone was seen only a few times. V and J are TRBV2 and TRBJ2-7, with unresolved D. Germline V gene data show CDR1 as SNHLY and CDR2 as FYNNEI. This CDR3 region has 12 residues. Between the trimmed V and J ends, which lost 3 bases and 0 bases, there was a span of 3 bases. CDR3 in amino acids: CASSEFSYEQYF. As DNA, the CDR3 is TGTGCCAGCAGTGAGTTCTCCTACGAGCAGTACTTC.

This clone was observed a few times. The J gene is TRBJ1-2, the V gene TRBV29-1; no reliable D call. V dropped 3 bases and J dropped 8 bases, with 13 bases sitting between them. The CDR3 has 12 amino acids. Per germline, CDR1 SQVTM and CDR2 ANQGSEA. CDR3: CSVDLTIKGYTF. CDR3 sequence (DNA): TGCAGCGTTGATTTGACAATCAAAGGCTACACCTTC.

The chain uses TRBV7-9 and TRBJ2-3; 7 nucleotides line up with TRBD2. This CDR3 contains 17 residues. The germline V gene has CDR1 SEHNR and CDR2 FQNEAQ (reference sequence). V gave up 3 bases and J gave up 0 bases; unmatched junction bases: 9. This chain's CDR3 is CASSFPAGGGSTDTQYF. The DNA of the CDR3 is TGTGCCAGCAGCTTCCCTGCTGGGGGGGGGAGCACAGATACGCAGTATTTT. The full variable domain, in which reference TRBV7-9 and TRBJ2-3 provide the parts outside the CDR3, is DTGVSQNPRHKITKRGQNVTFRCDPISEHNRLYWYRQTLGQGPEFLTYFQNEAQLEKSRLLSDRFSAERPKGSFSTLEIQRTEQGDSAMYLCASSFPAGGGSTDTQYFGPGTRLTVL.

This clone was seen many times. CDR3 coding DNA: TGTGCCAGCAGTTTTCAGACTGGGACTGAAGCTTTCTTT. It translates to CASSFQTGTEAFF. V is TRBV27 and J is TRBJ1-1, with D hard to call. The CDR3 is made up of 13 amino acids. Trimming shortened V by 3 bases and J by 5 bases, and 10 bases separated the two germline ends. Germline V gene data show CDR1 as MNHEY and CDR2 as SMNVEV (reference sequence).

This clone was picked up one time. The rearrangement links TRBV29-1 to TRBJ1-2; D unclear. This CDR3 region has 11 residues. Germline V gene data show CDR1 as SQVTM and CDR2 as ANQGSEA. The ends were cut back, 4 bases at V and 5 bases at J, with 8 bases in the middle. This CDR3 is CSVVKDYGYTF. The CDR3 DNA reads as TGCAGCGTTGTTAAGGATTATGGCTACACCTTC.

This chain links TRBV7-9 with TRBJ2-7, with D perhaps matching TRBD2 (6 bases). V dropped 5 bases and J dropped 6 bases, with 8 bases sitting between them. The CDR3 totals 11 residues. CDR1 SEHNR and CDR2 FQNEAQ come from the germline V gene (reference sequence). CDR3: CASSPSVEQYF. The CDR3 coding sequence is TGTGCCAGCAGCCCTAGCGTCGAGCAGTACTTC.

Here the CDR3 reads CASSYEAGRGKLFF. CDR3 DNA: TGTGCCAGCAGTTACGAAGCAGGGAGGGGAAAACTGTTTTTT. The rearrangement links TRBV6-5 to TRBJ1-4, with D possibly TRBD1 on 5 matching bases. This CDR3 contains 14 residues. V gave up 2 bases and J gave up 10 bases, with 14 bases separating them. The germline gives CDR1 MNHEY, CDR2 SVGAGI.

The chain combines TRBV29-1 with TRBJ2-2, with unresolved D. This CDR3 contains 12 residues. Germline V CDR1 and CDR2: SQVTM, ANQGSEA. With 3 bases removed from V and 3 bases from J, the gap between germline ends came to 5 bases. The DNA of the CDR3 is TGCAGCGTTGACGCCTACACCGGGGAGCTGTTTTTT. Protein: CSVDAYTGELFF.

V and J are TRBV5-1 and TRBJ2-7; TRBD1 matches at 8 bases. J was trimmed by 5 bases and V by 4 bases; bases with no gene match: 11. CDR1 and CDR2 (germline): SGHRS, YFSETQ. This CDR3 is 15 amino acids long. CDR3 DNA sequence: TGCGCCAGCAGCCTGCAGGGGGCTGAGTTCGACGAGCAGTACTTC. This translates into CASSLQGAEFDEQYF.

The V gene is TRBV29-1, the J gene TRBJ2-6; possibly TRBD1 or TRBD2 for D (5 bases each). This CDR3 has 16 amino acids. CDR1 and CDR2 (germline): SQVTM, ANQGSEA. The V gene lost 5 bases and the J gene lost 0 bases, with 14 bases spanning the gap. CDR3 DNA sequence: TGCAGCGTTCCCGGGACGTCCAGCTCTGGGGCCAACGTCCTGACTTTC. Translation gives CSVPGTSSSGANVLTF.

The gene calls are TRBV30 and TRBJ1-1, with D perhaps TRBD1 (5 bases). Germline V gene lookup returns CDR1 GTSNPN and CDR2 SVGIG (reference sequence). Trimming took 8 bases from V and 5 from J, leaving 12 bases between them. The length of the CDR3 is 11 residues. In nucleotides, the CDR3 is TGTGCCAGCCCTCAGGGAACTGAAGCTTTCTTT. Translated, it gives CASPQGTEAFF. Full variable domain (remainder filled in from reference TRBV30 and TRBJ1-1): SQTIHQWPATLVQPVGSPLSLECTVEGTSNPNLYWYRQAAGRGLQLLFYSVGIGQISSEVPQNLSASRPQDRQFILSSKKLLLSDSGFYLCASPQGTEAFFGQGTRLTVV.

The chain recombines TRBV20-1 with TRBJ1-2, with D unclear. Germline V lookup: CDR1 DFQATT, CDR2 SNEGSKA (reference sequence). CDR3 length equals 11 residues. Trimming took 2 bases from V and 2 from J, leaving 3 bases between them. CDR3: CSARPNYGYTF. The CDR3, as DNA: TGCAGTGCTAGACCCAACTATGGCTACACCTTC.

The J gene is TRBJ1-2, the V gene TRBV29-1, with D uncertain. The CDR3 has 12 amino acids. Deletions cut 1 base from V and 3 bases from J, with 6 bases between. CDR1 is SQVTM, CDR2 ANQGSEA, per germline. The CDR3 DNA reads TGCAGCGTTGAAGGGCCGTACTATGGCTACACCTTC. Its protein product is CSVEGPYYGYTF. The full variable domain, completed using reference TRBV29-1 and TRBJ1-2, is SAVISQKPSRDICQRGTSLTIQCQVDSQVTMMFWYRQQPGQSLTLIATANQGSEATYESGFVIDKFPISRPNLTFSTLTVSNMSPEDSSIYLCSVEGPYYGYTFGSGTRLTVV.

The chain recombines TRBV5-1 with TRBJ2-7; 7 bases agree with TRBD2. This CDR3 spans 13 amino acids. Germline CDR1 reads SGHRS; CDR2 reads YFSETQ. Unmatched junction bases numbered 4, after V lost 1 base and J lost 6 bases. CDR3 loop: CASSLREVSEQYF. The CDR3 DNA follows: TGCGCCAGCAGCTTGCGGGAGGTTAGCGAGCAGTACTTC.

This chain links TRBV30 with TRBJ2-3; 9 bases align to TRBD2. Germline-derived CDR1 and CDR2 are GTSNPN and SVGIG (reference sequence). Germline trimming cut 1 base from V and 15 bases from J; bases unmatched to any gene: 20. CDR3 length equals 16 residues. CDR3 in amino acids: CAWSAGTSTNSGSEYF. The DNA for the CDR3 is TGTGCCTGGAGTGCCGGGACCAGCACTAATAGCGGGAGTGAATATTTT.

This rearrangement joins TRBV30 to TRBJ1-2; tentative D call: TRBD1 (6 bases). Trimming shortened V by 0 bases and J by 6 bases, and 14 bases separated the two germline ends. CDR3 size: 14 residues. CDR1 GTSNPN and CDR2 SVGIG come from the germline V gene (reference sequence). DNA for the CDR3: TGTGCCTGGAGTGTACCGGGAGGGGGGGATGGCTACACCTTC. Protein product: CAWSVPGGGDGYTF.

This clone occurred a few times. J is TRBJ2-7 and V is TRBV5-1; 14 bases match TRBD2. V dropped 3 bases and J dropped 5; count of bases not matched to a gene: 1. Germline CDR1 reads SGHRS; CDR2 reads YFSETQ. The CDR3 length is 14 residues. The CDR3 bases are TGCGCCAGCAGCTCGGGACTAGCGGGGGACGAGCAGTACTTC. Its translation is CASSSGLAGDEQYF.

The chain is built from TRBV6-5 and TRBJ1-2, with TRBD1 matching over 8 bases. From germline, CDR1 is MNHEY and CDR2 SVGAGI. V shed 5 bases, J shed 8 bases, and the junction held 7 bases outside the gene matches. The CDR3 totals 13 residues. The CDR3 nucleotides read TGTGCCAGCAGTACGGACAGGGCCGGCGGCTACACCTTC. Protein product: CASSTDRAGGYTF.

The chain joins TRBV29-1 to TRBJ2-5; D is perhaps TRBD2 (6 bases). V shed 5 bases and J shed 5 bases, with 15 bases lying between them. CDR3 length: 13 residues. CDR1 is SQVTM and CDR2 is ANQGSEA in the germline V gene. In DNA form, the CDR3 reads TGCAGCGTTAGGGCTCACGGAGGGGAGACCCAGTACTTC. This codes for CSVRAHGGETQYF.

The V and J genes are TRBV25-1 and TRBJ1-1, with D unresolved. This CDR3 has 12 residues. The ends were cut back, 5 bases at V and 8 bases at J, with 12 bases in the middle. Per germline, CDR1 MGHDK and CDR2 SYGVNS. CDR3 DNA sequence: TGTGCCAGCAGTACCGGGCCCAAGGAAGCTTTCTTT. Translation: CASSTGPKEAFF.

The CDR3 region has the DNA TGTGCCAGCAGCTTGTCGACTAGGGGCGATGAGCAGTTCTTC. Its translation: CASSLSTRGDEQFF. This chain uses TRBV7-7 with TRBJ2-1, with TRBD2 as a possible D gene (6 bases). Germline loops: CDR1 SSHAT, CDR2 FNYEAQ (reference sequence). The CDR3 contains 14 residues. The V and J ends lost 3 bases and 8 bases respectively, with 14 bases between them.